The 24 T cell receptor beta chains reported below all come from one sample, sequenced in a study of response to subunit inactivated influenza vaccine. TCRdb processed the RT-PCR reads anew with MiXCR; each CDR3 protein has one entry. Of around 570,000 distinct CDR3 sequences detected, around 11% appear once; the ten largest clones hold 9.5% to 12%. These data were likewise used in another study, on T cells expressing NK-cell markers. This second study notes: The authors made TCR beta cDNA libraries by 5'RACE template switching. This switching added a universal primer site and UMIs.

The material sequenced was PBMCs from blood, taken on the day of vaccination. These receptors were taken from a man aged 50 to 60 who received an inactivated influenza vaccine.

There are a few counts of this clonotype. The chain is built from TRBV20-1 and TRBJ1-1, with TRBD1 as a possible D gene (5 bases). Germline CDR1 DFQATT, CDR2 SNEGSKA (reference sequence). The V end lost 5 bases, the J end lost 2 bases, and 12 bases lay between the germline ends. This CDR3 contains 13 residues. For the CDR3, the DNA is TGCAGTGCTTTAGGACACATAAACACTGAAGCTTTCTTT. Its protein is CSALGHINTEAFF.

This clonotype was seen ten or more times. J is TRBJ2-2 and V is TRBV7-8, with 13 bases that match TRBD2. The junction had 15 bases not matched to a gene; V was cut back by 7 bases and J by 7 bases. CDR1 is SGHVS, CDR2 FQNEAQ, per germline. The CDR3 totals 18 residues. This CDR3 is CASTLRRQLAGGHGELFF. The CDR3 region has the DNA TGTGCCAGCACCCTAAGAAGACAACTAGCGGGGGGGCACGGGGAGCTGTTTTTT.

This clonotype turned up a few times. The chain is built from TRBV10-3 and TRBJ2-3; no reliable D call. In germline, CDR1 is ENHRY, CDR2 SYGVKD. This CDR3 contains 16 residues. Trimming removed 0 bases from V and 2 bases from J, with 12 bases in between. CDR3 amino acids: CAISESGPEPTDTQYF. The CDR3, as DNA: TGTGCCATCAGTGAGTCCGGGCCAGAGCCCACAGATACGCAGTATTTT.

The chain has TRBV7-2 and TRBJ2-7, with no clear D. The V gene lost 4 bases and the J gene lost 2 bases, with 9 bases spanning the gap. Germline lookup yields CDR1 SGHTA and CDR2 FQGNSA. The CDR3 sequence is 13 residues long. CDR3 bases: TGTGCCAGCAGCTCACCCCCTACCTACGAGCAGTACTTC. Its protein is CASSSPPTYEQYF.

This clonotype was observed many times. The chain combines TRBV29-1 with TRBJ1-2, with D perhaps TRBD1 (6 bases). This CDR3 is 13 amino acids long. V was cut by 6 bases and J by 5 bases, with 16 bases left in between. The germline gives CDR1 SQVTM, CDR2 ANQGSEA. CDR3 nucleotide sequence: TGCAGCGTGAGAGACCCGGACAGATATGGCTACACCTTC. This sequence encodes CSVRDPDRYGYTF.

The genes are TRBV28 and TRBJ2-2; TRBD1 agrees at 9 bases. V was clipped by 4 bases and J by 10 bases; unmatched bases: 7. Germline V lookup: CDR1 MDHEN, CDR2 SYDVKM. This CDR3 region has 14 residues. The DNA of the CDR3 is TGTGCCAGCAGTTCCGGGACAGGGCTCTCGGAGCTGTTTTTT. Translation: CASSSGTGLSELFF.

This clonotype has a count of ten or more. This chain joins TRBV20-1 and TRBJ1-4; 8 bases are a match to TRBD1. V trimming: 3 bases; J trimming: 5 bases; junction bases outside the gene matches: 11. This CDR3 is built from 16 residues. CDR1 and CDR2 (germline): DFQATT, SNEGSKA (reference sequence). CDR3: CSARRETGVQNEKLFF. For the CDR3, the DNA is TGCAGTGCTAGGAGGGAGACAGGGGTACAAAATGAAAAACTGTTTTTT.

This clonotype was counted a few times. The chain has TRBV27 and TRBJ2-2; D call uncertain. Germline CDR1 MNHEY, CDR2 SMNVEV (reference sequence). Trimming stripped 6 bases from V and 0 bases from J, with 14 bases between. This CDR3 is built from 16 residues. The CDR3 region has the DNA TGTGCCAGCAGCCTTAGGTGGACCACGAACACCGGGGAGCTGTTTTTT. Its translation: CASSLRWTTNTGELFF.

This clonotype was seen many times. This sequence joins TRBV5-1 and TRBJ2-2; D is possibly TRBD1 (6 bases). The germline V gene encodes CDR1 SGHRS and CDR2 YFSETQ. The V end lost 4 bases, the J end lost 6 bases, and 13 bases lay between the germline ends. The CDR3 has 14 amino acids. The CDR3 spells CASSEGTFAGELFF. As DNA, the CDR3 is TGCGCCAGCAGCGAAGGGACATTCGCCGGGGAGCTGTTTTTT.

This clonotype was seen ten or more times. V and J are TRBV29-1 and TRBJ2-3; 7 bases align to TRBD2. The CDR3 loop spans 11 amino acids. Germline CDR1 reads SQVTM; CDR2 reads ANQGSEA. V shed 4 bases and J 6 bases; nucleotides not matched to a gene: 1. CDR3 in amino acids: CSVASGDTQYF. The CDR3 DNA is TGCAGCGTTGCTAGCGGTGATACGCAGTATTTT.

This clonotype showed up just a few times. The chain links TRBV5-4 to TRBJ1-5; TRBD1 might be the D (5 bases). The CDR3 covers 16 residues. The germline CDR1 and CDR2 sequences are SGHNT and YYREEE (reference sequence). Trimming stripped 4 bases from V and 5 bases from J, with 19 bases between. The CDR3 nucleotides are TGTGCCAGCAGCCTGGGGAAGAGCAGGGATTATCAGCCCCAGCATTTT. It specifies CASSLGKSRDYQPQHF.

This chain uses TRBV14 with TRBJ2-2, with no clear D. V dropped 2 bases and J dropped 4 bases, with 5 bases sitting between them. There are 13 residues in the CDR3. Germline V CDR1 and CDR2: SGHDN, FVKESK. The CDR3 is CASSQLVTGELFF. CDR3 nucleotide sequence: TGTGCCAGCAGCCAATTGGTCACCGGGGAGCTGTTTTTT.

This clonotype was recorded many times. This chain links TRBV14 with TRBJ1-2; 7 bases match TRBD1. The CDR3 is 14 amino acids. Germline CDR1 is SGHDN and CDR2 is FVKESK. V trimming: 6 bases; J trimming: 4 bases; junction bases outside the gene matches: 8. Written as DNA, the CDR3 is TGTGCCAGCAGGGAACGGCAGGGGGTCTATGGCTACACCTTC. It translates to CASRERQGVYGYTF.

This clonotype occurred a few times. The chain is built from TRBV3-1 and TRBJ2-1; D not certain. Germline CDR1 and CDR2: LGHDT and YNNKEL (reference sequence). V gave up 1 base and J gave up 4 bases, with 8 bases separating them. The CDR3 consists of 14 residues. The CDR3 protein is CASSQGRSYNEQFF. The CDR3 region has the DNA TGTGCCAGCAGCCAAGGGCGTAGTTACAATGAGCAGTTCTTC.

The J gene is TRBJ2-7, the V gene TRBV12-3 or TRBV12-4; no reliable D call. The length of the CDR3 is 14 residues. The germline V and J ends were trimmed by 6 bases and 0 bases, with 12 bases remaining between them. The CDR3 loop is CASSTDSYSYEQYF. The CDR3 DNA follows: TGTGCCAGCAGCACCGACTCTTACTCCTACGAGCAGTACTTC.

This clonotype was seen only a few times. This chain joins TRBV28 and TRBJ2-3; D is possibly TRBD2 (5 bases). Germline-derived CDR1 and CDR2 are MDHEN and SYDVKM. V lost 11 bases to trimming and J lost 2 bases, with 20 bases between them. The CDR3 totals 15 residues. CDR3 sequence (DNA): TGTGCCTCCGAAAGAGGGTTCCTTATCACAGATACGCAGTATTTT. Its translation is CASERGFLITDTQYF.

This chain connects TRBV5-5 to TRBJ2-1; D is unresolved. Trimming left V 4 bases short and J 6 bases short, with 17 bases between. Per the germline V gene, CDR1 is SGHKS and CDR2 is YYEKEE (reference sequence). This CDR3 comprises 15 residues. CDR3 bases: TGTGCCAGCAGCCGGACCGAACTTGTCAGCAATGAGCAGTTCTTC. As protein: CASSRTELVSNEQFF.

In this sample, this clonotype turned up a few times. The chain links TRBV5-1 to TRBJ1-1, with unresolved D. The CDR3 runs 17 residues. V lost 0 bases and J lost 2, with 17 bases in between. Germline V gives CDR1 SGHRS, CDR2 YFSETQ. The CDR3 loop is CASSLGRLGSANTEAFF. CDR3 DNA sequence: TGCGCCAGCAGCTTGGGGCGGTTAGGGTCCGCCAACACTGAAGCTTTCTTT.

This clonotype showed up just a few times. The chain has TRBV7-2 and TRBJ2-4, with 8 bases matching TRBD1. Per the germline V gene, CDR1 is SGHTA and CDR2 is FQGNSA. The junction had 6 bases not matched to a gene; V was cut back by 6 bases and J by 2 bases. The CDR3 sequence is 15 residues long. This CDR3 reads CASRSGGASKNIQYF. CDR3 nucleotides: TGTGCCAGCAGATCAGGGGGCGCTTCCAAAAACATTCAGTACTTC.

This clonotype turned up a few times. The chain employs TRBV7-2 and TRBJ2-2, with unresolved D. CDR3 length equals 15 residues. The ends were cut back, 6 bases at V and 2 bases at J, with 13 bases in the middle. CDR1 is SGHTA, CDR2 FQGNSA, per germline. This chain's CDR3 is CASRLSRSNTGELFF. DNA of the CDR3: TGTGCCAGCAGATTGAGCAGGTCAAACACCGGGGAGCTGTTTTTT.

This rearrangement joins TRBV4-3 to TRBJ2-5; TRBD2 agrees at 7 bases. The germline CDR1 and CDR2 sequences are LGHNA and YSLEER. V was pared by 3 bases and J by 9 bases, with 13 bases of the junction left unmatched. CDR3 length: 15 residues. DNA of the CDR3: TGCGCCAGCAGCCACGGAGGGTTGGGACGGGGGGCCCAGTACTTC. This gives the protein CASSHGGLGRGAQYF.

This clonotype was detected many times. The genes are TRBV28 and TRBJ2-3; D is unclear. From germline, CDR1 is MDHEN and CDR2 SYDVKM. The CDR3 runs 15 residues. V gave up 2 bases and J gave up 0 bases, with 9 bases separating them. CDR3 protein: CASSLRPTSTDTQYF. CDR3 nucleotide sequence: TGTGCCAGCAGTTTACGCCCAACTAGCACAGATACGCAGTATTTT.

The genes are TRBV2 and TRBJ2-3; 8 bases agree with TRBD2. The J segment lost 1 base and the V segment lost 6 bases, leaving 3 bases of the junction unmatched. There are 14 residues in the CDR3. The germline CDR1 and CDR2 sequences are SNHLY and FYNNEI. The CDR3 loop is CASRTSGGTDTQYF. The CDR3 DNA follows: TGTGCCAGCAGAACTAGCGGTGGCACAGATACGCAGTATTTT.

The chain joins TRBV28 to TRBJ2-2; weak D call: TRBD1 (6 bases). With 6 bases removed from V and 6 bases from J, the gap between germline ends came to 17 bases. The CDR3 is 15 amino acids. Germline assignment: CDR1 MDHEN and CDR2 SYDVKM. The CDR3 loop is CASSLGQFMSGELFF. CDR3 sequence (DNA): TGTGCCAGCAGCCTTGGACAGTTCATGTCCGGGGAGCTGTTTTTT.